This T cell receptor beta chain came from a study of CXCR3-negative and CXCR3-positive naive CD8 T cells. As for the study in general: Each library gave roughly 1.6 +/- 0.3 million of around 140 million TRB reads.

Those CD8+ T cells considered naive were CD45RO-CCR7+CD27+CD95-. Germline V lookup: CDR1 SGHNT, CDR2 YYREEE (reference sequence). The length of the CDR3 is 15 residues. 5' RACE with UMI labels generated the TRB cDNA libraries. TCRdb processed the 5' RACE reads again and assigns one entry to each CDR3 protein, with no DNA. The sample data list about 140,000 distinct CDR3 sequences. As for this clonotype: What it recognizes is unknown.

Study-level findings and limits: When CXCR3-positive naive cells were set against CXCR3-negative naive cells, the former had more hydrophobic TRB CDR3s. Both naive subsets had comparably high diversity; memory CD8+ cells much lower.

This receptor was taken from a human donor in good health. Some clones in this sample may be carry-over from other donors' samples. V gene TRBV5-4 combines with J gene TRBJ2-5; the D call of TRBD1 rests on TCRdb alone, since no DNA is present to check it. Material for sequencing was naive CXCR3+ CD8+ T cells from blood. The subset was: CD45RO-CCR7+CD27+CD95- naive CD8+ T cells expressing CXCR3 (TNR3+). CDR3 loop: CASSLNSDRGETQYF. The full variable domain, completed using reference TRBV5-4 and TRBJ2-5, is ETGVTQSPTHLIKTRGQQVTLRCSSQSGHNTVSWYQQALGQGPQFIFQYYREEENGRGNFPPRFSGLQFPNYSSELNVNALELDDSALYLCASSLNSDRGETQYFGPGTRLLVL.